Presented here are 24 T cell receptor beta chains from one specimen sequenced in a study of radiotherapy plus CTLA-4 blockade in lung cancer. The data were produced by immunoSEQ multiplex PCR, yet TCRdb's version contains in-frame clones alone and is incomplete. Of under 65,000 clones listed, around 75% are singletons. Source: peripheral blood, taken from a patient treated with radiotherapy plus ipilimumab. Receptors were obtained from a human donor with non-small cell lung cancer who had a complete response to radiotherapy plus ipilimumab.

The chain is built from TRBV6-6 and TRBJ2-5; the D is unclear. TRBJ2-7 explains the end of the DNA better; the J call may be wrong. The CDR3 runs 13 residues. Germline V CDR1 and CDR2: MNHNY, SVGAGI (reference sequence). The chain's CDR3 is CASSPTALYEQYF. The CDR3 DNA sequence: TGTGCCAGCAGTCCTACTGCATTATACGAGCAGTACTTC.

The chain couples TRBV5-1 to TRBJ2-1; maybe TRBD2 (6 bases). The CDR3 runs to 16 residues. The ends were cut back, 1 base at V and 6 bases at J, with 17 bases in the middle. Germline V CDR1 and CDR2: SGHRS, YFSETQ. CDR3 in amino acids: CASSLIGDWRRNEQFF. CDR3 bases: TGCGCCAGCAGCTTGATTGGGGACTGGCGTCGCAATGAGCAGTTCTTC.

The chain is built from TRBV7-9 and TRBJ1-5; TRBD1 matches at 8 bases. From germline, CDR1 is SEHNR and CDR2 FQNEAQ (reference sequence). Trimming cost V 4 bases and J 3 bases; bases outside gene matches: 2. The CDR3 runs to 14 residues. CDR3 loop: CASSSTGANQPQHF. The CDR3 DNA sequence: TGTGCCAGCAGCTCGACAGGGGCCAATCAGCCCCAGCATTTT.

This clone was seen only a few times. The V call is TRBV5-1, the J call TRBJ1-4, with TRBD1 matching 7 bases. Trimming at V came to 2 bases and at J to 3 bases, leaving 7 bases not matched to a gene. The germline V gene encodes CDR1 SGHRS and CDR2 YFSETQ. The CDR3 is 16 residues long. DNA for the CDR3: TGCGCCAGCAGCTTAGATTGGGGACAGCCTAATGAAAAACTGTTTTTT. Translating gives CASSLDWGQPNEKLFF.

This sequence joins TRBV4-1 and TRBJ1-5; the match to TRBD1 covers 9 bases. After removal of 0 bases from V and 3 bases from J, the junction contained 6 bases not matched to a gene. CDR1 MGHRA and CDR2 YSYEKL come from the germline V gene. CDR3 length: 17 residues. The CDR3 bases are TGCGCCAGCAGCCAAGATCCCGGACAGGGGAACAATCAGCCCCAGCATTTT. Translation gives CASSQDPGQGNNQPQHF.

CDR3 sequence: CASSGETSVNTDTQYF. DNA of the CDR3: TGTGCCAGCAGCGGCGAAACTAGCGTTAACACAGATACGCAGTATTTT. The gene calls are TRBV9 and TRBJ2-3; 7 bases fit TRBD2. The CDR3 has 16 amino acids. Germline V gene sequence: CDR1 SGDLS, CDR2 YYNGEE. Germline trimming cut 3 bases from V and 2 bases from J; bases unmatched to any gene: 9. The variable domain in full, with the rest retrieved from reference TRBV9 and TRBJ2-3, is DSGVTQTPKHLITATGQRVTLRCSPRSGDLSVYWYQQSLDQGLQFLIQYYNGEERAKGNILERFSAQQFPDLHSELNLSSLELGDSALYFCASSGETSVNTDTQYFGPGTRLTVL.

DNA of the CDR3: TGTGCCAGCAGCGTAGGAAGGGGAGGGGACACTGAAGCTTTCTTT. It yields the protein CASSVGRGGDTEAFF. The genes are TRBV9 and TRBJ1-1; perhaps TRBD1 as D (5 bases). Trimming stripped 0 bases from V and 3 bases from J, with 12 bases between. This CDR3 has 15 amino acids. Germline CDR1 is SGDLS and CDR2 is YYNGEE.

J is TRBJ2-2 and V is TRBV30, with a possible D match to TRBD2 (6 bases). Germline CDR1 reads GTSNPN; CDR2 reads SVGIG (reference sequence). Between the trimmed V and J ends, which lost 1 base and 8 bases, there was a span of 20 bases. The CDR3 covers 16 residues. This CDR3 reads CAWSAPRTTPVGELFF. CDR3 nucleotides: TGTGCCTGGAGTGCCCCGAGGACTACACCCGTAGGGGAGCTGTTTTTT.

The V and J genes are TRBV9 and TRBJ2-6, with 7 bases matching TRBD2. Germline CDR1 and CDR2: SGDLS and YYNGEE. This CDR3 is 14 amino acids long. With V trimmed by 4 bases and J by 11 bases, 9 bases remained unmatched. CDR3 protein: CASSPGGGMHVLTF. As DNA, the CDR3 is TGTGCCAGCAGCCCTGGGGGGGGTATGCACGTCCTGACTTTC.

The chain has TRBV5-6 and TRBJ1-5; weak D call: TRBD1 (6 bases). Germline CDR1 is SGHDT and CDR2 is YYEEEE. Trimming pared 4 bases from V and 6 bases from J, leaving 11 bases between. The CDR3 spans 13 residues. The CDR3 region is CASSVQGFQPQHF. CDR3 sequence (DNA): TGTGCCAGCAGCGTACAGGGATTTCAGCCCCAGCATTTT.

The CDR3 is CASSLEGQAFSGANVLTF. The DNA for the CDR3 is TGCGCCAGCAGCTTGGAAGGACAGGCGTTCTCTGGGGCCAACGTCCTGACTTTC. The chain employs TRBV5-1 and TRBJ2-6; 7 positions match TRBD1. This CDR3 spans 18 amino acids. The junction had 6 bases not matched to a gene; V was cut back by 0 bases and J by 0 bases. In germline, CDR1 is SGHRS, CDR2 YFSETQ.

V gene TRBV18 combines with J gene TRBJ1-5, with 10 positions matching TRBD1. Germline CDR1 is KGHSH and CDR2 is LQKENI. J lost 6 bases, V lost 5 bases, and 7 bases had no gene match. The CDR3 runs to 15 residues. The CDR3 spells CASSLGTGVSQPQHF. As DNA, the CDR3 is TGTGCCAGCTCATTGGGGACAGGGGTTAGTCAGCCCCAGCATTTT.

The rearrangement links TRBV11-2 to TRBJ1-1; D might be TRBD1 (6 bases). Germline assignment: CDR1 SGHAT and CDR2 FQNNGV. This CDR3 comprises 14 residues. Trimming pared 1 base from V and 0 bases from J, leaving 6 bases between. CDR3 protein: CASSLAGVNTEAFF. In DNA form, the CDR3 reads TGTGCCAGCAGCTTAGCAGGGGTGAACACTGAAGCTTTCTTT. Complete variable domain (other parts from reference TRBV11-2 and TRBJ1-1): EAGVAQSPRYKIIEKRQSVAFWCNPISGHATLYWYQQILGQGPKLLIQFQNNGVVDDSQLPKDRFSAERLKGVDSTLKIQPAKLEDSAVYLCASSLAGVNTEAFFGQGTRLTVV.

DNA for the CDR3: TGTGCCAGCTCACCAGGTGGATCTATAGCGGGAGTTCATGAGCAGTTCTTC. Its protein is CASSPGGSIAGVHEQFF. The J gene is TRBJ2-1, the V gene TRBV18; 9 bases are a match to TRBD2. Germline lookup yields CDR1 KGHSH and CDR2 LQKENI. J was trimmed by 8 bases and V by 2 bases; bases with no gene match: 13. This CDR3 comprises 17 residues. Using reference TRBV18 and TRBJ2-1 for the parts outside the CDR3, the full variable domain is NAGVMQNPRHLVRRRGQEARLRCSPMKGHSHVYWYRQLPEEGLKFMVYLQKENIIDESGMPKERFSAEFPKEGPSILRIQQVVRGDSAAYFCASSPGGSIAGVHEQFFGPGTRLTVL.

This clone has just one count. The chain combines TRBV6-5 with TRBJ2-1; 7 nucleotides line up with TRBD1. In germline, CDR1 is MNHEY, CDR2 SVGAGI. The CDR3 sequence is 12 residues long. V trimming: 5 bases; J trimming: 8 bases; junction bases outside the gene matches: 3. In DNA form, the CDR3 reads TGTGCCAGCAGTAAGACAGGGCATGAGCAGTTCTTC. Translating gives CASSKTGHEQFF.

CDR3 protein: CASSPDGYSLDQPQHF. DNA for the CDR3: TGTGCCAGCTCACCTGACGGCTACAGCCTCGATCAGCCCCAGCATTTT. The rearrangement joins TRBV18 to TRBJ1-5; D not resolved. The CDR3 covers 16 residues. Between the trimmed V and J ends, which lost 3 bases and 5 bases, there was a span of 17 bases. Per the germline V gene, CDR1 is KGHSH and CDR2 is LQKENI.

The J gene is TRBJ2-1, the V gene TRBV29-1, with D possibly TRBD2 on 5 matching bases. This CDR3 contains 15 residues. Trimming pared 0 bases from V and 3 bases from J, leaving 12 bases between. In germline, CDR1 is SQVTM, CDR2 ANQGSEA. The CDR3 reads CSVEEGRLSYNEQFF. In DNA, the CDR3 is TGCAGCGTTGAAGAGGGGAGACTCAGCTACAATGAGCAGTTCTTC.

V and J are TRBV7-2 and TRBJ1-6, with 7 bases identical to TRBD1. Per the germline V gene, CDR1 is SGHTA and CDR2 is FQGNSA. J lost 15 bases, V lost 0 bases, and 5 bases had no gene match. This CDR3 contains 13 residues. The CDR3 protein is CASSLALGQYLHF. The CDR3 coding sequence is TGTGCCAGCAGCTTAGCCTTGGGACAGTACCTCCACTTT.

This clone has more than one count but fewer than ten. The chain joins TRBV4-1 to TRBJ1-2; a possible D gene is TRBD1 (5 bases). The V gene lost 9 bases and the J gene lost 3 bases, with 14 bases spanning the gap. The germline gives CDR1 MGHRA, CDR2 YSYEKL. The CDR3 has 13 amino acids. CDR3 sequence: CASDSSDHYGYTF. Written as DNA, the CDR3 is TGCGCCAGTGACAGCTCCGATCACTATGGCTACACCTTC.

This sequence joins TRBV18 and TRBJ2-3, with TRBD2 matching 10 bases. CDR1 is KGHSH, CDR2 LQKENI, per germline. The trim removed 0 bases at V and 6 bases at J, leaving 3 bases unmatched. The CDR3 contains 15 residues. CDR3 coding DNA: TGTGCCAGCTCACCACCTAGCGGGAGGCAGGATACGCAGTATTTT. It is translated as CASSPPSGRQDTQYF. Full variable domain (missing parts from reference TRBV18 and TRBJ2-3): NAGVMQNPRHLVRRRGQEARLRCSPMKGHSHVYWYRQLPEEGLKFMVYLQKENIIDESGMPKERFSAEFPKEGPSILRIQQVVRGDSAAYFCASSPPSGRQDTQYFGPGTRLTVL.

The chain uses TRBV7-2 and TRBJ1-6, with TRBD1 identical over 7 bases. Germline values: CDR1 SGHTA, CDR2 FQGNSA. This CDR3 has 14 amino acids. After removal of 5 bases from V and 5 bases from J, the junction contained 3 bases not matched to a gene. The CDR3 nucleotides read TGTGCCAGCAGCATACAGGGGCATAATTCACCCCTCCACTTT. It specifies CASSIQGHNSPLHF.

The chain recombines TRBV28 with TRBJ2-1; TRBD2 matches 8 bases. The CDR3 loop spans 13 amino acids. V lost 2 bases and J lost 15; bases outside the gene matches: 9. Germline lookup yields CDR1 MDHEN and CDR2 SYDVKM. Here the CDR3 reads CASSLGLAGERFF. In DNA, the CDR3 is TGTGCCAGCAGTTTAGGGCTAGCGGGTGAGAGGTTCTTC.

This chain uses TRBV4-1 with TRBJ2-5; 14 bases match TRBD2. This CDR3 spans 18 amino acids. Germline-derived CDR1 and CDR2 are MGHRA and YSYEKL. After removal of 1 base from V and 4 bases from J, the junction contained 8 bases not matched to a gene. In DNA, the CDR3 is TGCGCCAGCAGCCAAGGAGTGACTAGCGGGGGGGCAGGAGAGACCCAGTACTTC. As protein: CASSQGVTSGGAGETQYF.

V and J are TRBV10-3 and TRBJ2-2; D possibly corresponds to TRBD2 (6 bases). Trimming took off 4 bases at V and 2 bases at J, with 14 bases between the two ends. This CDR3 is built from 16 residues. Germline V lookup: CDR1 ENHRY, CDR2 SYGVKD. CDR3 in amino acids: CAISGMGTYNTGELFF. The DNA for the CDR3 is TGTGCCATCAGTGGGATGGGGACTTATAACACCGGGGAGCTGTTTTTT.